Described below is a single TCR beta chain sequence and its context. One end of the junction fails to match germline, which may point to a read error. This sample is part of a study of T cell responses to AZD1222 COVID-19 vaccine. Germline V lookup: CDR1 MGHRA, CDR2 YSYEKL. CDR3 length: 17 residues. Second-dose intervals of approximately 4 or approximately 12 weeks were pooled. Generated by immunoSEQ multiplex PCR, the TCRdb table keeps only in-frame clones and is missing some. The sample consists of under 90,000 clones, 70% to 90% of them appearing once. The sequences come from peripheral blood, collected 28 days after the second AZD1222 dose. The V call is TRBV4-1, the J call TRBJ2-5; D perhaps matches TRBD2 (7 bases). This sequence originates from an adult who received the AZD1222 COVID-19 vaccine. The CDR3 region is CARSQGGRGRYQETQYF. CDR3 nucleotide sequence: TGCGCCCGCAGCCAAGGGGGGAGGGGGAGGTATCAAGAGACCCAGTACTTC.